The 10 T cell receptor beta chains below all came from one sample that was sequenced in a study of blood T cell repertoires in COVID-19. Clones were sequenced by immunoSEQ multiplex PCR, and TCRdb holds only the in-frame ones, with some missing. The repertoire holds about 25,000 clones, about 89% seen once, with 4% to 5.5% in the top ten. The sequencing input was peripheral blood. Receptors were obtained from a man aged 70 or older with active COVID-19.

The rearrangement uses TRBV3-1 (or the pseudogene TRBV3-2) and TRBJ1-5; TRBD1 matches at 10 bases. CDR1 is LGHDT and CDR2 is YNNKEL in the germline V gene (reference sequence). The ends lost 3 bases at V and 6 bases at J; junction bases unmatched: 2. The CDR3 loop spans 14 amino acids. The DNA of the CDR3 is TGTGCCAGCAGCCAGGACAGGGGGGGTCAGCCCCAGCATTTT. Protein: CASSQDRGGQPQHF.

The chain uses TRBV13 and TRBJ2-1; D perhaps matches TRBD2 (7 bases). The V gene lost 0 bases and the J gene lost 4 bases, with 13 bases spanning the gap. Germline values: CDR1 PRHDT, CDR2 FYEKMQ (reference sequence). The CDR3 spans 16 residues. CDR3 sequence reads: CASSLGGRGPYNEQFF. For the CDR3, the DNA is TGTGCCAGCAGCTTAGGGGGGCGGGGGCCGTACAATGAGCAGTTCTTC. Full variable domain (missing parts from reference TRBV13 and TRBJ2-1): AAGVIQSPRHLIKEKRETATLKCYPIPRHDTVYWYQQGPGQDPQFLISFYEKMQSDKGSIPDRFSAQQFSDYHSELNMSSLELGDSALYFCASSLGGRGPYNEQFFGPGTRLTVL.

This chain links TRBV27 with TRBJ1-5; a possible D gene is TRBD1 (6 bases). The CDR3 has 15 residues. V lost 3 bases, J lost 7 bases, and 16 bases lay in between. Germline CDR1 is MNHEY and CDR2 is SMNVEV (reference sequence). The CDR3 loop reads CASSLGASTGQPQHF. The CDR3 bases are TGTGCCAGCAGTTTGGGGGCCTCAACTGGCCAGCCCCAGCATTTT.

The DNA for the CDR3 is TGTGCCAGCAGCGTCGGGAATAGTGATGAAAAACTGTTTTTT. Its translation: CASSVGNSDEKLFF. The V call is TRBV9, the J call TRBJ1-4; D remains ambiguous. CDR1 SGDLS and CDR2 YYNGEE come from the germline V gene. Deletions cut 2 bases from V and 6 bases from J, with 11 bases between. The CDR3 covers 14 residues.

The rearrangement links TRBV4-3 to TRBJ2-7, with D perhaps matching TRBD2 (6 bases). Germline V gene lookup returns CDR1 LGHNA and CDR2 YSLEER. The V end was cut by 1 base, the J end by 4 bases, with 14 bases between. CDR3 length equals 15 residues. The CDR3 region is CASSQGLADEYEQYF. The DNA of the CDR3 is TGCGCCAGCAGCCAAGGGTTAGCGGACGAGTACGAGCAGTACTTC.

The V gene is TRBV7-2, the J gene TRBJ1-4; a weak D match, TRBD1 (5 bases). Between the trimmed V and J ends, which lost 2 bases and 8 bases, there was a span of 12 bases. Looked up from germline, CDR1 is SGHTA and CDR2 is FQGNSA. This CDR3 is 14 amino acids long. CDR3 sequence: CASSLNGGNEKLFF. DNA for the CDR3: TGTGCCAGCAGCTTAAACGGGGGTAACGAAAAACTGTTTTTT. Full variable domain (remainder filled in from reference TRBV7-2 and TRBJ1-4): GAGVSQSPSNKVTEKGKDVELRCDPISGHTALYWYRQSLGQGLEFLIYFQGNSAPDKSGLPSDRFSAERTGGSVSTLTIQRTQQEDSAVYLCASSLNGGNEKLFFGSGTQLSVL.

The V and J genes are TRBV5-1 and TRBJ1-1, with a tentative D call TRBD1 (5 bases). This CDR3 is 13 amino acids long. CDR1 is SGHRS and CDR2 is YFSETQ in the germline V gene. Trimming removed 4 bases from V and 6 bases from J, with 13 bases in between. The CDR3 nucleotides read TGCGCCAGCAGCGTTGACGGAGGGGCTGAAGCTTTCTTT. It translates to CASSVDGGAEAFF.

The CDR3, as DNA: TGTGCCAGCAGACCCGTCATGGGGGGCACTGAAGCTTTCTTT. It specifies CASRPVMGGTEAFF. J is TRBJ1-1 and V is TRBV7-9, with D tentatively TRBD1 (5 bases). The CDR3 spans 14 residues. V lost 6 bases, J lost 4 bases, and 15 bases lay in between. CDR1 and CDR2 (germline): SEHNR, FQNEAQ (reference sequence).

V gene TRBV19 combines with J gene TRBJ1-6, with 7 nucleotides matching TRBD1. This CDR3 contains 14 residues. Germline V gene sequence: CDR1 LNHDA, CDR2 SQIVND (reference sequence). With 11 bases clipped from V and 7 bases from J, the junction kept 11 bases outside the gene matches. CDR3 bases: TGTGCCTCCTCCCCAGCCAGGGGGAATTCACCCCTCCACTTT. It specifies CASSPARGNSPLHF.

V usage is TRBV6-5 and J usage is TRBJ1-3, with 7 bases identical to TRBD1. The CDR3 has 13 residues. Unmatched junction bases numbered 0, after V lost 4 bases and J lost 3 bases. Germline V gene lookup returns CDR1 MNHEY and CDR2 SVGAGI. The CDR3 protein is CASSWDSGNTIYF. In DNA form, the CDR3 reads TGTGCCAGCAGTTGGGACAGTGGAAACACCATATATTTT.